This record covers a single TCR beta chain. This entry belongs to a study of cytomegalovirus exposure and HLA in healthy donors. Trimming pared 5 bases from V and 4 bases from J, leaving 14 bases between. Germline CDR1 is SGHTA and CDR2 is FQGNSA. CDR3 length: 14 residues. The protocol was immunoSEQ multiplex PCR, while the TCRdb copy is restricted to in-frame clones and leaves out a portion. The sample holds about 73,000 clones, 85% to 95% seen once. Sequencing was done on a sample of PBMCs. This TCR was sampled from a man aged 18 to 29 in good health and CMV-seronegative. This chain uses TRBV7-2 with TRBJ2-5, with D possibly being TRBD2 (6 bases). DNA of the CDR3: TGTGCCAGCAGCCAAGAGACTAGTCGAGAGACCCAGTACTTC. Protein product: CASSQETSRETQYF.